These 20 T cell receptor beta chains share one sample of origin, sequenced in a study of identical twins. From the 5' RACE reads, TCRdb called clonotypes with MiXCR, one entry per CDR3 protein. The sample consists of 1.5 million or so distinct CDR3 sequences, roughly 35% of them appearing once. Material: cord blood. All receptors come from a newborn girl in good health.

This clonotype was observed a handful of times. This chain uses TRBV11-3 with TRBJ2-1; D is ambiguous. Germline values: CDR1 SGHNT, CDR2 YENEEA. This CDR3 has 13 amino acids. V was cut by 4 bases and J by 2 bases, with 6 bases left in between. The CDR3 bases are TGTGCCAGCAGCTACTGGACCTACAATGAGCAGTTCTTC. It is translated as CASSYWTYNEQFF. Using reference TRBV11-3 and TRBJ2-1 for the parts outside the CDR3, the full variable domain is EAGVVQSPRYKIIEKKQPVAFWCNPISGHNTLYWYLQNLGQGPELLIRYENEEAVDDSQLPKDRFSAERLKGVDSTLKIQPAELGDSAVYLCASSYWTYNEQFFGPGTRLTVL.

The chain is built from TRBV20-1 and TRBJ2-4, with D possibly TRBD2 on 6 matching bases. V was trimmed by 5 bases and J by 0 bases, leaving 11 bases between them. The CDR3 extends over 14 amino acids. Looked up from germline, CDR1 is DFQATT and CDR2 is SNEGSKA (reference sequence). DNA of the CDR3: TGCAGTGCTGCCAAAGCGGGAGCCAAAAACATTCAGTACTTC. Protein product: CSAAKAGAKNIQYF.

This clonotype was detected once. Since no conserved phenylalanine or tryptophan closes the CDR3, a read error is the likely cause. The rearrangement uses TRBV7-2 and TRBJ2-5; TRBD1 aligns across 8 bases. V was pared by 2 bases and J by 2 bases, with 4 bases of the junction left unmatched. The CDR3 sequence is 15 residues long. Germline CDR1 SGHTA, CDR2 FQGNSA. DNA of the CDR3: TGTGCCAGCAGCTTAACCCGGACAGGGCAAGAGACCCAGTACTAC. Encoded protein: CASSLTRTGQETQYY.

The chain links TRBV19 to TRBJ2-1; D is undetermined. This CDR3 has 12 amino acids. The germline V gene has CDR1 LNHDA and CDR2 SQIVND (reference sequence). Trimming stripped 5 bases from V and 9 bases from J, with 11 bases between. The CDR3 DNA reads TGTGCCAGTAGTCCACTGGTGGGTGAGCAGTTCTTC. It translates to CASSPLVGEQFF.

This clonotype came up a few times. This rearrangement joins TRBV10-3 to TRBJ2-3; maybe TRBD1 (6 bases). Trimming cost V 4 bases and J 1 base, with 6 bases left between them. The CDR3 contains 13 residues. Germline V gene sequence: CDR1 ENHRY, CDR2 SYGVKD. The chain's CDR3 is CAISGTGTDTQYF. CDR3 coding DNA: TGTGCCATCAGTGGGACAGGCACAGATACGCAGTATTTT.

The chain uses TRBV28 and TRBJ2-7; 14 bases match TRBD2. Germline V gene sequence: CDR1 MDHEN, CDR2 SYDVKM. J was trimmed by 7 bases and V by 10 bases; bases with no gene match: 9. The CDR3 totals 14 residues. The CDR3 sequence: CATRTSGGYNEQYF. CDR3 nucleotide sequence: TGTGCCACCCGGACTAGCGGGGGGTACAATGAGCAGTACTTC.

The chain combines TRBV20-1 with TRBJ2-5, with D perhaps assigned TRBD1 or TRBD2 (5 bases each). The DNA end is more similar to TRBJ2-7, so the J call may be wrong. Germline lookup yields CDR1 DFQATT and CDR2 SNEGSKA (reference sequence). The CDR3 totals 13 residues. The CDR3 here is CSARDRAGSEQYF. For the CDR3, the DNA is TGCAGTGCTAGAGATAGGGCAGGGAGCGAGCAGTACTTC.

This chain links TRBV28 with TRBJ2-7; D remains ambiguous. Germline CDR1 is MDHEN and CDR2 is SYDVKM. The CDR3 is made up of 15 amino acids. The V and J ends lost 4 bases and 0 bases respectively, with 13 bases between them. The CDR3 is CASSSVFGASYEQYF. CDR3 DNA: TGTGCCAGCAGTTCCGTATTCGGCGCCTCCTACGAGCAGTACTTC.

This clonotype was counted between two and nine times. The V gene is TRBV9, the J gene TRBJ2-7, with 7 positions matching TRBD1. The last part of the DNA fits TRBJ2-5 better; the J call may be wrong. Germline assignment: CDR1 SGDLS and CDR2 YYNGEE. The CDR3 totals 12 residues. CDR3 amino acids: CASSVGQGTQYF. The DNA of the CDR3 is TGTGCCAGCAGCGTAGGACAGGGGACCCAGTACTTC.

This clonotype was picked up a small number of times. One base away lies a much larger clone, so this may be a sequencing read error. The chain recombines TRBV28 with TRBJ2-7; D perhaps matches TRBD1 (5 bases). The CDR3 spans 10 residues. Trimming shortened V by 10 bases and J by 3 bases, and 7 bases separated the two germline ends. The germline gives CDR1 MDHEN, CDR2 SYDVKM. The CDR3 bases are TGTGCCATCAGGGACTACGAGCAGTACTTC. Encoded protein: CAIRDYEQYF.

The chain combines TRBV27 with TRBJ2-1; D is tentatively TRBD1 or TRBD2 (5 bases each). The DNA end is a closer match to TRBJ2-7, so the J assignment may be wrong. Germline-derived CDR1 and CDR2 are MNHEY and SMNVEV (reference sequence). The CDR3 contains 15 residues. The CDR3 loop reads CASSWDPSSYNEQYF. The CDR3 DNA sequence: TGTGCCAGCAGTTGGGACCCGAGCTCCTACAATGAGCAGTACTTC.

The CDR3 DNA reads TGTGCCAGCAGCCCCACCCAGTACAATGAGCAGTACTTC. This encodes CASSPTQYNEQYF. This chain uses TRBV3-1 with TRBJ2-1; D remains ambiguous. TRBJ2-7 explains the end of the DNA better; the J call may be wrong. Germline V gives CDR1 LGHDT, CDR2 YNNKEL (reference sequence). The CDR3 contains 13 residues.

The chain employs TRBV24-1 and TRBJ2-1; 12 bases agree with TRBD2. V shed 3 bases, J shed 2 bases, and the junction held 1 base outside the gene matches. There are 16 residues in the CDR3. In germline, CDR1 is KGHDR, CDR2 SFDVKD. CDR3 residues: CATSDRLAGAYNEQFF. The CDR3 DNA reads TGTGCCACCAGTGATCGACTAGCGGGAGCCTACAATGAGCAGTTCTTC.

This chain connects TRBV7-9 to TRBJ2-1; D uncertain. Germline CDR1 reads SEHNR; CDR2 reads FQNEAQ (reference sequence). V lost 5 bases and J lost 2, with 13 bases in between. The CDR3 has 15 amino acids. CDR3 amino acids: CASSRTVSPYNEQFF. The CDR3 DNA is TGTGCCAGCAGCCGGACGGTCAGCCCCTACAATGAGCAGTTCTTC. Supplemented by reference TRBV7-9 and TRBJ2-1, the full variable domain reads DTGVSQNPRHKITKRGQNVTFRCDPISEHNRLYWYRQTLGQGPEFLTYFQNEAQLEKSRLLSDRFSAERPKGSFSTLEIQRTEQGDSAMYLCASSRTVSPYNEQFFGPGTRLTVL.

The CDR3 region is CAIGQGLTDTQYF. In nucleotides, the CDR3 is TGTGCCATCGGACAGGGGTTAACAGATACGCAGTATTTT. The genes are TRBV6-2 or TRBV6-3 and TRBJ2-3; TRBD1 aligns across 9 bases. J was trimmed by 3 bases and V by 10 bases; bases with no gene match: 5. The CDR3 runs to 13 residues. From germline, CDR1 is MNHEY and CDR2 SVGEGT.

The chain recombines TRBV7-2 with TRBJ1-4; 8 bases map to TRBD1. With V trimmed by 2 bases and J by 4 bases, 3 bases remained unmatched. This CDR3 has 15 amino acids. The germline V gene encodes CDR1 SGHTA and CDR2 FQGNSA. Written as DNA, the CDR3 is TGTGCCAGCAGCTTACAGGGGGCTAGTAATGAAAAACTGTTTTTT. Encoded protein: CASSLQGASNEKLFF.

There are a few counts of this clonotype. The genes are TRBV20-1 and TRBJ2-5; 10 bases fit TRBD1. V lost 5 bases and J lost 3; bases outside the gene matches: 6. Germline CDR1 reads DFQATT; CDR2 reads SNEGSKA (reference sequence). This CDR3 spans 14 amino acids. CDR3 protein: CSALRTGGKETQYF. CDR3 bases: TGCAGTGCTCTCCGGACAGGGGGAAAAGAGACCCAGTACTTC.

This sequence joins TRBV4-1 and TRBJ2-2; possible D gene TRBD2, 5 bases. Trimming cost V 4 bases and J 7 bases, with 13 bases left between them. The V gene's germline CDR1 is MGHRA and CDR2 YSYEKL. This CDR3 spans 14 amino acids. The CDR3 spells CASSLISRGGELFF. DNA of the CDR3: TGCGCCAGCAGCCTCATATCCCGGGGCGGGGAGCTGTTTTTT.

In this sample, this clonotype turned up a few times. The chain combines TRBV5-1 with TRBJ2-3; 10 bases are shared with TRBD2. Trimming cost V 5 bases and J 2 bases; bases outside gene matches: 8. Germline CDR1 is SGHRS and CDR2 is YFSETQ. The CDR3 has 16 amino acids. The CDR3 here is CASRQLAGMITDTQYF. Here the CDR3 DNA reads TGCGCCAGCAGACAACTAGCGGGGATGATCACAGATACGCAGTATTTT.

Only a few counts were recorded for this clonotype. This chain links TRBV6-1 with TRBJ1-5; a weak D match, TRBD1 (6 bases). Germline CDR1 and CDR2: MNHNS and SASEGT. CDR3 size: 13 residues. V lost 7 bases, J lost 5 bases, and 12 bases lay in between. The chain's CDR3 is CASTPTGYQPQHF. In nucleotides, the CDR3 is TGTGCCAGCACCCCGACAGGTTATCAGCCCCAGCATTTT.